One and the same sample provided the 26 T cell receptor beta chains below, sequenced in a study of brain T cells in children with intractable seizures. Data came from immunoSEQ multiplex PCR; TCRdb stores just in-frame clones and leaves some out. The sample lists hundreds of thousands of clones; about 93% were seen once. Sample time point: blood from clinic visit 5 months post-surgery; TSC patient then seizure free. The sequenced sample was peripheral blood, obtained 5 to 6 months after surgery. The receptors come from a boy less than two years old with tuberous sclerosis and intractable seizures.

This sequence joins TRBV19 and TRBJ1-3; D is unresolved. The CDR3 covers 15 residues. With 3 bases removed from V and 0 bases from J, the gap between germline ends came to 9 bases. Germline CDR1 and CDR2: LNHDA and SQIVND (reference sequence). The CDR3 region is CASSMEGFSGNTIYF. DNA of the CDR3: TGTGCCAGTAGTATGGAAGGGTTCTCTGGAAACACCATATATTTT.

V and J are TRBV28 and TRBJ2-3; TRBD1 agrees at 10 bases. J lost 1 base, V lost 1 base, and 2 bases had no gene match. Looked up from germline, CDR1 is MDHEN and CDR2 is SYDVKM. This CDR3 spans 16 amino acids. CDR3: CASSLLGTGGTDTQYF. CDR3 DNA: TGTGCCAGCAGTTTATTGGGGACAGGGGGCACAGATACGCAGTATTTT.

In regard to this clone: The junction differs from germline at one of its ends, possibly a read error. CDR3 sequence (DNA): TGTGCCAGCAGTGACTCAGGGAGCGAGCAGTACTTC. Protein: CASSDSGSEQYF. J is TRBJ2-7 and V is TRBV6-5; D may match TRBD1 or TRBD2 (5 bases each). CDR3 length: 12 residues. Germline CDR1 reads MNHEY; CDR2 reads SVGAGI.

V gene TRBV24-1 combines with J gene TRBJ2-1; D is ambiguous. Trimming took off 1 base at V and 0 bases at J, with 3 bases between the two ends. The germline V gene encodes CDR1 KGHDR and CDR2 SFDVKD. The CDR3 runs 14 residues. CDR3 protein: CATSDLSSYNEQFF. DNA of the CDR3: TGTGCCACCAGTGATTTAAGCTCCTACAATGAGCAGTTCTTC.

CDR3 coding DNA: TGTGCCAGTAGTATTGGGCTTAGCGGGACAGCCTACAATGAGCAGTTCTTC. It is translated as CASSIGLSGTAYNEQFF. The chain couples TRBV19 to TRBJ2-1; D might be TRBD2 (8 bases). The germline V and J ends were trimmed by 3 bases and 2 bases, with 17 bases remaining between them. The germline gives CDR1 LNHDA, CDR2 SQIVND (reference sequence). The CDR3 is 17 residues long. The whole variable domain, filled in from reference TRBV19 and TRBJ2-1, reads DGGITQSPKYLFRKEGQNVTLSCEQNLNHDAMYWYRQDPGQGLRLIYYSQIVNDFQKGDIAEGYSVSREKKESFPLTVTSAQKNPTAFYLCASSIGLSGTAYNEQFFGPGTRLTVL.

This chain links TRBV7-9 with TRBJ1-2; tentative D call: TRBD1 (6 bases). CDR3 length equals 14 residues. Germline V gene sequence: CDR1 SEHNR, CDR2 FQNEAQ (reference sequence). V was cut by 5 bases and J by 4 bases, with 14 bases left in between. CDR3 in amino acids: CASSLQGKVYGYTF. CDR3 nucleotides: TGTGCCAGCAGCCTGCAGGGGAAGGTCTATGGCTACACCTTC.

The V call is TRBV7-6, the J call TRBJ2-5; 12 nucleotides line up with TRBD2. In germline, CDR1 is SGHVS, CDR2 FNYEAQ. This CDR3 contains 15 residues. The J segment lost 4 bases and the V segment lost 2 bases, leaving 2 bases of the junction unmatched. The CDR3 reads CASSLLAGGPETQYF. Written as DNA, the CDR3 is TGTGCCAGCAGCTTACTAGCGGGGGGGCCAGAGACCCAGTACTTC.

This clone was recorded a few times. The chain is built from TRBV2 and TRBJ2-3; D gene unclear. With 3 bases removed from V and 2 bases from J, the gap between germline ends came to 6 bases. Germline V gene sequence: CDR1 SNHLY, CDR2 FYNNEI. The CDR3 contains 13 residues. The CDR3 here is CASSDFFTDTQYF. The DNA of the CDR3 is TGTGCCAGCAGTGACTTTTTCACAGATACGCAGTATTTT.

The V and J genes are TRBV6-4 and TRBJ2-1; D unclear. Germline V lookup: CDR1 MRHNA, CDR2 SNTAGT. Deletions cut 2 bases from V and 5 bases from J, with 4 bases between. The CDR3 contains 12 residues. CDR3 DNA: TGTGCCAGCAGTGACGGACACAATGAGCAGTTCTTC. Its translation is CASSDGHNEQFF.

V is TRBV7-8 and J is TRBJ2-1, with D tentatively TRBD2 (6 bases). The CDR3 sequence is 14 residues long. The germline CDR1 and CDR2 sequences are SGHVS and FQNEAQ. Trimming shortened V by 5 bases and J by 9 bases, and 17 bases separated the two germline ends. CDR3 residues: CASSLGSGVREQFF. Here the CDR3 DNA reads TGTGCCAGCAGCCTCGGGTCGGGAGTCCGTGAGCAGTTCTTC.

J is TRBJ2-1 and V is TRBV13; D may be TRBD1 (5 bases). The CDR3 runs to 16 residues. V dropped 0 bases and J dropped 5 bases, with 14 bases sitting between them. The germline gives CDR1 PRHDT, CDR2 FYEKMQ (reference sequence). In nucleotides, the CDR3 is TGTGCCAGCAGCTTAGGCAGGGTAATTGCTCACAATGAGCAGTTCTTC. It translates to CASSLGRVIAHNEQFF.

The CDR3 loop reads CASSPRRAQEQYF. DNA for the CDR3: TGTGCCAGCAGTCCCCGGAGGGCCCAGGAGCAGTACTTC. The rearrangement uses TRBV6-6 and TRBJ2-7; D possibly corresponds to TRBD2 (6 bases). This CDR3 has 13 residues. V was clipped by 5 bases and J by 7 bases, with 15 bases between them. Per germline, CDR1 MNHNY and CDR2 SVGAGI (reference sequence).

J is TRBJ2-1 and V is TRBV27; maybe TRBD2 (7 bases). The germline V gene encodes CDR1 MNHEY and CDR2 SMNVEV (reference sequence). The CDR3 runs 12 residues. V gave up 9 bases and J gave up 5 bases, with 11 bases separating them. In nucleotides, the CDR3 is TGTGCCAGTGGGGGGGGGCACAATGAGCAGTTCTTC. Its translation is CASGGGHNEQFF.

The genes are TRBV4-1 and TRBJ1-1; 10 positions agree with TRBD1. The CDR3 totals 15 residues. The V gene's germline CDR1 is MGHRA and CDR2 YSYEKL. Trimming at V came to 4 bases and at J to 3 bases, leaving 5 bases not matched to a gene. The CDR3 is CASSPLGTGDTEAFF. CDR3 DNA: TGCGCCAGCAGCCCCTTAGGGACAGGGGACACTGAAGCTTTCTTT.

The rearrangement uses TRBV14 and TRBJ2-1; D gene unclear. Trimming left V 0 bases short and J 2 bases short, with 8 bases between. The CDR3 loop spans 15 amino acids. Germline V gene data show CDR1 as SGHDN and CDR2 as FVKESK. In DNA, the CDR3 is TGTGCCAGCAGCCAAGATTTAGTGACCTACAATGAGCAGTTCTTC. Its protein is CASSQDLVTYNEQFF.

In DNA, the CDR3 is TGTGCCAGCAGCCCGTTGGGAAGCAATCAGCCCCAGCATTTT. This codes for CASSPLGSNQPQHF. The V and J genes are TRBV21-1 and TRBJ1-5. TRBV21-1 is flagged as a pseudogene. The CDR3 is 14 residues long.

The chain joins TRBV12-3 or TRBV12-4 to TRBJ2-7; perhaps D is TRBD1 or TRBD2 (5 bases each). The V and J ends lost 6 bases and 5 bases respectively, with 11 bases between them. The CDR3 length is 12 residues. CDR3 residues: CASRPEGNEQYF. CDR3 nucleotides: TGTGCCAGCAGGCCCGAGGGGAACGAGCAGTACTTC.

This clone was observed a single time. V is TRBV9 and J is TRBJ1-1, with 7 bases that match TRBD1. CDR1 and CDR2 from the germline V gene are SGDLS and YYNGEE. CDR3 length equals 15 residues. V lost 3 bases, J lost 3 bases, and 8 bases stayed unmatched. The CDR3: CASSDQTRGHTEAFF. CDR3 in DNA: TGTGCCAGCAGCGACCAAACTAGGGGGCACACTGAAGCTTTCTTT.

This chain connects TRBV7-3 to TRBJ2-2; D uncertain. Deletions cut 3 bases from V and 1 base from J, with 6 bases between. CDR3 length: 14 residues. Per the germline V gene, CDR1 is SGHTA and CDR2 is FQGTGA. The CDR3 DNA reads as TGTGCCAGCAGCTTGGGGATGAACACCGGGGAGCTGTTTTTT. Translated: CASSLGMNTGELFF.

The CDR3 bases are TGCGCCAGCACCGGAGAGATCGTAGGTCTGAGCTCCTACAATGAGCAGTTCTTC. This sequence encodes CASTGEIVGLSSYNEQFF. The chain joins TRBV5-1 to TRBJ2-1; D not certain. Germline CDR1 reads SGHRS; CDR2 reads YFSETQ. Trimming removed 6 bases from V and 0 bases from J, with 22 bases in between. The CDR3 covers 18 residues.

CDR3 in amino acids: CASSVGLADTPSTDTQYF. As DNA, the CDR3 is TGTGCCAGCAGCGTAGGGCTAGCGGACACGCCGAGCACAGATACGCAGTATTTT. V usage is TRBV9 and J usage is TRBJ2-3, with TRBD2 identical over 7 bases. The V and J ends lost 0 bases and 0 bases, in that order; junction bases with no gene match: 10. CDR1 is SGDLS, CDR2 YYNGEE, per germline. CDR3 size: 18 residues.

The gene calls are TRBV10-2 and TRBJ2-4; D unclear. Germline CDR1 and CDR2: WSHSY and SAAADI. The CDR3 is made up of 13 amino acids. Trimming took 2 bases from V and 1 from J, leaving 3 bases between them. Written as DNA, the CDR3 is TGCGCCAGCAGTGAGGGGGCCAAAAACATTCAGTACTTC. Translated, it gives CASSEGAKNIQYF.

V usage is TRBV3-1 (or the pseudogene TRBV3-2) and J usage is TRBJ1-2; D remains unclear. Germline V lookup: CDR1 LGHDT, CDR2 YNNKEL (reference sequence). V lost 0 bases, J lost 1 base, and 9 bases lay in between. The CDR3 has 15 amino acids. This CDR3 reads CASSQDTGSNYGYTF. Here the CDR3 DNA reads TGTGCCAGCAGCCAAGATACCGGCAGTAACTATGGCTACACCTTC.

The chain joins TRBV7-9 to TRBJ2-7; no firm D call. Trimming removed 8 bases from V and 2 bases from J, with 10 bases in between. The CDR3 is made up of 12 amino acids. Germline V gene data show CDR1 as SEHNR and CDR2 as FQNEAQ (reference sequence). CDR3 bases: TGTGCCAGCGGGCGATCCGCCTACGAGCAGTACTTC. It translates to CASGRSAYEQYF.

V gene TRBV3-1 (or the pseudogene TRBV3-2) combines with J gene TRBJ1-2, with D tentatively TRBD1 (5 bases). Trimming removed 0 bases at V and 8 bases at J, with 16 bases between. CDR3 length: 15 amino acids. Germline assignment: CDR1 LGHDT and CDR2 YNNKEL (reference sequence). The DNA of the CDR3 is TGTGCCAGCAGCCAAGATAAGGTCAGGGTCGGGGGCTACACCTTC. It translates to CASSQDKVRVGGYTF.

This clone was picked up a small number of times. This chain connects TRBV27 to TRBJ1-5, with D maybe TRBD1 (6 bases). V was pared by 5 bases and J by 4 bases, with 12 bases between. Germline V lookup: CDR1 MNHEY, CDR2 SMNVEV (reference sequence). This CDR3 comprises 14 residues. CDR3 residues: CASSRGQYNQPQHF. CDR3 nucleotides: TGTGCCAGCAGTCGAGGACAGTATAATCAGCCCCAGCATTTT.